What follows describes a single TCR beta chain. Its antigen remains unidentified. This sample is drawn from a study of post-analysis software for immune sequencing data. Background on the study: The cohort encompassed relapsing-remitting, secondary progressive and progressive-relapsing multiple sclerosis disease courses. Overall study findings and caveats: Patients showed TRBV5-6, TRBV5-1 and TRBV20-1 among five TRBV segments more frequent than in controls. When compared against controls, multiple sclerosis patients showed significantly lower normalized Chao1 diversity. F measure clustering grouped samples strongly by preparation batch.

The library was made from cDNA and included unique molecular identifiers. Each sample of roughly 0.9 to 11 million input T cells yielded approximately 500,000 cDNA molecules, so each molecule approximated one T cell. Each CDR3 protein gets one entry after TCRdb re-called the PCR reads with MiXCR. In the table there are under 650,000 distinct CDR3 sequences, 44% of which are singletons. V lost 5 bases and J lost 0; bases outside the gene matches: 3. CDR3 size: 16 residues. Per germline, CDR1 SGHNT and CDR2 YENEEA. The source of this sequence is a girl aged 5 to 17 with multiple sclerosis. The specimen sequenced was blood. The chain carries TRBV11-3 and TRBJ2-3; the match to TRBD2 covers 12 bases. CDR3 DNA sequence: TGTGCCAGCAGCCACGGGACTAGCGGGAGCACAGATACGCAGTATTTT. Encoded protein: CASSHGTSGSTDTQYF.